This T cell receptor beta chain was recovered during a study of CD8+ T cells in alopecia areata. Across the whole study: Transfer of skin from approximately 6-12-month-old C3H/HeJ graft donors with spontaneous alopecia was made to roughly 6-11-week-old female C3H/HeJ mice.

Reverse transcribed after extraction, RNA yielded cDNA as the sequencing template. The method was immunoSEQ multiplex PCR; TCRdb's version includes in-frame clones alone and lacks a portion of them. Found here are approximately 300,000 clones, no singletons; the ten largest cover 0.9% to 1.5%. There are a few counts of this clone. Germline and genes: mouse. The read terminates 4 residues ahead of where the CDR3 ends, so the germline J gene completes it. The same CDR3 also results from other DNA sequences found in this sample. Between the trimmed V and J ends, which lost 0 bases and 3 bases, there was a span of 10 bases. The CDR3 is 15 amino acids. CDR1 and CDR2 from the germline V gene are MNHDT and YYDKIL. Sorting of pooled cutaneous lymph node cells was based on CD4, CD8alpha, NKG2D, NKG2ACE and other markers.

The rearrangement joins TRBV17 to TRBJ2-5; D is perhaps TRBD2 (6 bases). Specimen: CD4+ T cells sorted from a lymph node. The receptor comes from a C3H/HeJ mouse with alopecia areata. For this strain, the MHC haplotype corresponds to H2-k. The CDR3 here is CASSRDRGDQDTQYF. Partial CDR3 DNA: TGTGCTAGCAGTAGAGATCGGGGGGATCAAGAC.